The following is a T cell receptor beta chain sequence with its context. Its matching antigen is unknown. Assay: immunoSEQ multiplex PCR; the TCRdb copy retains only in-frame clones and omits some. The data show some 390,000 clones, with less than 90% seen just once and 3.5% held by the top ten. This sample is part of a study of Ad26.COV2.S vaccination and SARS-CoV-2 variants. Study-level information: Participant was drawn from the COV1001 Ad26.COV2.S trial arm. Recipients of Ad26.COV2.S got it intramuscularly, once or twice 56 days apart.

Study outcomes and limitations: Reported findings describe substantial breadth in spike-specific CD8+ and CD4+ T cell responses following vaccination.

The V gene lost 4 bases and the J gene lost 3 bases, with 9 bases spanning the gap. This CDR3 region has 13 residues. The germline CDR1 and CDR2 sequences are KGHSH and LQKENI. The treatment was: about 20 received Ad26.COV2.S at low or high dose, single or two shots; 5 received placebo; per-sample allocation not given. Repertoires come from day 63 after the first vaccine or placebo injection. This sample comprised peripheral blood, obtained in a trial of Ad26.COV2.S vaccine versus placebo. The sequence was obtained from a person aged 18 to 65 who received the Ad26.COV2.S COVID-19 vaccine or a placebo. The chain has TRBV18 and TRBJ1-2; D remains ambiguous. The chain's CDR3 is CASSQETDYGYTF. In DNA, the CDR3 is TGTGCCAGCTCACAAGAGACTGACTATGGCTACACCTTC.